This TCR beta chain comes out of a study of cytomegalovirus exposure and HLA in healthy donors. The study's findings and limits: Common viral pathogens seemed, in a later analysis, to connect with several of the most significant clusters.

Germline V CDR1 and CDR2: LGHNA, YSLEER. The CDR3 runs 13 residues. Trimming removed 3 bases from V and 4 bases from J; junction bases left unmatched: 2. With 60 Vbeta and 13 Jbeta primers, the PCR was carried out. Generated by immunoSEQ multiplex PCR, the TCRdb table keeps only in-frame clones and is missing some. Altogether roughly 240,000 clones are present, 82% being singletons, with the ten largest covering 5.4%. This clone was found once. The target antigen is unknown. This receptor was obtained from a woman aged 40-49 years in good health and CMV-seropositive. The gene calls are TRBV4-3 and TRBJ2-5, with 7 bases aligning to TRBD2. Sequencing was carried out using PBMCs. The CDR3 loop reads CASSQPGGETQYF. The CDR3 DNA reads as TGCGCCAGCAGCCAGCCGGGGGGAGAGACCCAGTACTTC.